The present TCR beta chain was sequenced within a study of blood T cell repertoires in COVID-19 (dated by TCRdb to the early 2020s). Describing the broader study: Samples covering the acute and convalescent phases of COVID-19 were provided by collaborators in the United States, Italy and Spain. The prospective study material was composed of cDNA or gDNA derived from T cells, B-cell-depleted T cells, or PBMCs. Subjects who had been exposed to COVID-19, were actively infected with it, or had recovered from it provided the deeply sampled blood TCRbeta repertoires that made up the dataset. The repertoires were released in a freely available public database meant as a resource for research on the immune response to SARS-CoV-2. Samples came from the ongoing ImmuneRACE study (first 160 participants) plus 1,254 subjects from 6 global collaborators. Sample metadata almost always included a de-identified subject ID, COVID-19 status, age in years and sex. Where available, HLA class I and class II types were obtained from metadata supplied by the sample provider rather than from assay-based typing.

Enrolling through a virtual design, the prospective study's participants ranged in age from roughly 18 to 90 years and lived across some 23 United States geographic areas. In the prospective study, participants were assigned to cohorts based on the clinical history participants reported in a screening survey and a study questionnaire. Recovered participants in ImmuneRACE Cohort 3 were defined by two consecutive negative NP/OP PCR tests, clearance by a healthcare professional, or resolution of symptoms. Mobile phlebotomists in the prospective study collected whole blood, serum and a nasopharyngeal or oropharyngeal swab from every participant. Additional blood draws and questionnaires over an approximately 2-month period could optionally be provided by prospective study participants. Blood samples from the prospective study were shipped frozen or at room temperature prior to DNA extraction. General findings and caveats noted by the study authors: How much clinical and demographic metadata was included differed by source and by participant, and the metadata was provided uncurated.

TCRbeta CDR3 regions were amplified from genomic DNA using the immunoSEQ Assay, a bias-controlled multiplex PCR. The authors' analysis ran thus. Within the assay, amplification of reference gene primers was used to estimate how many nucleated cells each sample contained. To quantify the absolute abundance of each unique TCRbeta CDR3 rearrangement, sequence reads were collapsed and filtered. For each sample, productive Simpson clonality was calculated by taking the square root of Simpson's diversity index across productive rearrangements. The clones in this table, taken by TCRdb from immuneACCESS, are in-frame only. Not every clone is retained; where verified, under half of the shortfall comes from an unresolved V gene, and the cause of the rest is unknown. That table gives V, J and clone size, and the DNA gave D and trimming. This sample is represented by 300,000 to 350,000 clones; 80% to 90% of them were singletons. The ten top clones hold less than 5.5% of the sample.

About this clone: What antigen it recognizes has not been identified. One base away there is no much larger clone; base qualities are not given. The identical CDR3 is also encoded by other nucleotide sequences in the sample.

The CDR3 numbers 12 residues from cysteine through phenylalanine. Only the CDR3 part of the read is kept: 36 bases, read in frame from the first base. V loses 2 bases, J loses 4 bases, and the germline ends lie 7 bases apart. For CDR1 and CDR2, the germline V gene lists SGHRS and YFSETQ. The sequence was obtained from a man between 25 and 39 years old who had recovered from COVID-19. The sample comprised PBMCs or T cells enriched from blood (not recorded which). The chain joins TRBV5-1 to TRBJ2-7; perhaps TRBD1 is the D gene, with 5 bases matching. The DNA is as follows: TGCGCCAGCAGCTTAGGGGCGTACGAGCAGTACTTC. This yields the protein CASSLGAYEQYF.